One and the same sample provided the 17 T cell receptor beta chains below, sequenced in a study of blood T cell repertoires in COVID-19. Using immunoSEQ multiplex PCR, the repertoire was profiled, and TCRdb retains in-frame clones only, with some absent. This table holds about 260,000 clones, roughly 79% found once. Source material: peripheral blood. The source is an elderly woman with acute or convalescent COVID-19.

The rearrangement joins TRBV30 to TRBJ2-1, with D possibly being TRBD1 (7 bases). Trimming pared 1 base from V and 12 bases from J, leaving 22 bases between. Germline V gene lookup returns CDR1 GTSNPN and CDR2 SVGIG (reference sequence). The CDR3 is 15 residues long. Here the CDR3 DNA reads TGTGCCTGGAGTGGACAGGGTATCCGAGGGGGAGGGCAGTTCTTC. Amino acid sequence: CAWSGQGIRGGGQFF. The entire variable domain, with the rest obtained from reference TRBV30 and TRBJ2-1, is as follows: SQTIHQWPATLVQPVGSPLSLECTVEGTSNPNLYWYRQAAGRGLQLLFYSVGIGQISSEVPQNLSASRPQDRQFILSSKKLLLSDSGFYLCAWSGQGIRGGGQFFGPGTRLTVL.

The rearrangement joins TRBV4-2 to TRBJ2-3; 10 bases are shared with TRBD1. V was pared by 3 bases and J by 0 bases, with 3 bases of the junction left unmatched. The CDR3 spans 16 residues. Germline V gene data show CDR1 as LGHNA and CDR2 as YNFKEQ. The CDR3: CASSQSGQGSTDTQYF. DNA for the CDR3: TGTGCCAGCAGCCAGTCGGGACAGGGGAGCACAGATACGCAGTATTTT.

V usage is TRBV15 and J usage is TRBJ2-1; 9 bases are shared with TRBD2. Germline CDR1 is LNHNV and CDR2 is YYDKDF (reference sequence). The V gene end was trimmed by 2 bases and the J gene end by 6 bases; junction bases not matched to a gene: 11. This CDR3 has 17 amino acids. CDR3 amino acids: CATSRMAGGRGTNEQFF. CDR3 bases: TGTGCCACCAGCAGAATGGCGGGGGGGCGGGGGACCAATGAGCAGTTCTTC.

The chain links TRBV4-2 to TRBJ1-1, with D perhaps TRBD1 (5 bases). V shed 3 bases and J shed 5 bases, with 10 bases lying between them. The germline gives CDR1 LGHNA, CDR2 YNFKEQ. The CDR3 sequence is 13 residues long. In nucleotides, the CDR3 is TGTGCCAGCAGCCAGTTGACAGTAACTGAAGCTTTCTTT. Protein sequence: CASSQLTVTEAFF.

The chain employs TRBV7-3 and TRBJ1-1, with D possibly being TRBD1 (6 bases). The CDR3 spans 13 residues. V lost 5 bases and J 6 bases, leaving 13 bases between the germline ends. CDR1 SGHTA and CDR2 FQGTGA come from the germline V gene. The CDR3 is CASSLRQEAEAFF. CDR3 DNA sequence: TGTGCCAGCAGCCTCCGACAGGAGGCTGAAGCTTTCTTT.

Turning to this clone: This sample includes further DNA sequences coding for the same CDR3. The chain recombines TRBV7-3 with TRBJ2-1, with 11 positions matching TRBD2. V lost 5 bases to trimming and J lost 4 bases; unmatched junction nucleotides: 4. CDR1 and CDR2 from the germline V gene are SGHTA and FQGTGA. The CDR3 totals 15 residues. In nucleotides, the CDR3 is TGTGCCAGCAGCCTCGGGACTAGCGGATACAATGAGCAGTTCTTC. It translates to CASSLGTSGYNEQFF.

There are a few counts of this clone. The V and J genes are TRBV4-3 and TRBJ1-2; the D gene is possibly TRBD1 (5 bases). The germline CDR1 and CDR2 sequences are LGHNA and YSLEER. The CDR3 is 15 amino acids. The V end was cut by 0 bases, the J end by 4 bases, with 12 bases between. The CDR3 is CASSQDRTGSYGYTF. The DNA for the CDR3 is TGCGCCAGCAGCCAAGATCGTACAGGTTCCTATGGCTACACCTTC.

This clone was seen a few times. Here the CDR3 DNA reads TGCGCCAGCAGCCGGACAGTTTACTATGGCTACACCTTC. Translation gives CASSRTVYYGYTF. The chain couples TRBV4-3 to TRBJ1-2; perhaps TRBD1 as D (6 bases). V gave up 4 bases and J gave up 3 bases, with 9 bases separating them. Germline lookup yields CDR1 LGHNA and CDR2 YSLEER. The CDR3 is 13 residues long.

The CDR3 DNA reads TGTGCCAGCAGTTACTTCCTAGCGGGAGGGCCATCAGATACGCAGTATTTT. As protein: CASSYFLAGGPSDTQYF. This chain connects TRBV6-2 or TRBV6-3 to TRBJ2-3, with 12 bases aligning to TRBD2. Trimming cost V 1 base and J 4 bases; bases outside gene matches: 6. Per germline, CDR1 MNHEY and CDR2 SVGEGT. The CDR3 totals 17 residues.

J is TRBJ2-7 and V is TRBV7-6; the D gene is possibly TRBD2 (5 bases). This CDR3 is 15 amino acids long. CDR1 and CDR2 from the germline V gene are SGHVS and FNYEAQ. Between the trimmed V and J ends, which lost 6 bases and 0 bases, there was a span of 15 bases. The CDR3 DNA reads as TGTGCCAGCAGGAAAGAGAGCGGTAGCTCCTACGAGCAGTACTTC. As protein: CASRKESGSSYEQYF.

The V and J genes are TRBV6-4 and TRBJ2-1, with a possible D match to TRBD2 (5 bases). In germline, CDR1 is MRHNA, CDR2 SNTAGT. The CDR3 length is 12 residues. CDR3 protein: CATASARGLLFF. In DNA form, the CDR3 reads TGTGCTACAGCGTCGGCTAGAGGGCTACTGTTCTTC.

V usage is TRBV7-9 and J usage is TRBJ2-1; D is unresolved. CDR1 and CDR2 from the germline V gene are SEHNR and FQNEAQ (reference sequence). The CDR3 runs 14 residues. V shed 1 base and J shed 7 bases, with 11 bases lying between them. The CDR3 loop is CASSLESSRNEQFF. Written as DNA, the CDR3 is TGTGCCAGCAGCTTAGAGTCTAGTCGGAATGAGCAGTTCTTC.

This chain connects TRBV5-1 to TRBJ2-7; 8 bases align to TRBD1. Germline CDR1 SGHRS, CDR2 YFSETQ. V was pared by 0 bases and J by 3 bases, with 8 bases of the junction left unmatched. The CDR3 has 16 amino acids. The CDR3 DNA is TGCGCCAGCAGCTTGGAAGGACAGGGTTCTCTCTACGAGCAGTACTTC. Residues: CASSLEGQGSLYEQYF.

This clone showed up just a few times. V is TRBV2 and J is TRBJ2-7; no definite D call. The V gene's germline CDR1 is SNHLY and CDR2 FYNNEI. The CDR3 loop spans 11 amino acids. V was shortened by 8 bases and J by 3 bases, with 8 bases between the two germline ends. CDR3 nucleotide sequence: TGTGCCAGCCTAGGCTACTACGAGCAGTACTTC. It is translated as CASLGYYEQYF.

The chain recombines TRBV12-5 with TRBJ1-2; tentative D call: TRBD1 (6 bases). The CDR3 length is 13 residues. V lost 1 base to trimming and J lost 6 bases, with 9 bases between them. Germline V gene sequence: CDR1 LGHNT, CDR2 FRNRAP. The CDR3 region is CASGLGHRDGYTF. CDR3 nucleotides: TGTGCTAGTGGTTTGGGCCACAGGGATGGCTACACCTTC.

The V call is TRBV4-1, the J call TRBJ1-2; D is uncertain. V was shortened by 3 bases and J by 5 bases, with 16 bases between the two germline ends. Germline V gives CDR1 MGHRA, CDR2 YSYEKL. This CDR3 comprises 15 residues. The CDR3 protein is CASSQPTRRGYGYTF. The DNA for the CDR3 is TGCGCCAGCAGCCAGCCCACGAGGAGAGGGTATGGCTACACCTTC.

A single count supports this clone. The V and J genes are TRBV29-1 and TRBJ1-5; the D gene is possibly TRBD1 (5 bases). The CDR3 is made up of 13 amino acids. Per germline, CDR1 SQVTM and CDR2 ANQGSEA. The V gene lost 6 bases and the J gene lost 4 bases, with 13 bases spanning the gap. CDR3 bases: TGCAGCGTGGCCCAAGGGGCGAATCAGCCCCAGCATTTT. The encoded protein is CSVAQGANQPQHF.